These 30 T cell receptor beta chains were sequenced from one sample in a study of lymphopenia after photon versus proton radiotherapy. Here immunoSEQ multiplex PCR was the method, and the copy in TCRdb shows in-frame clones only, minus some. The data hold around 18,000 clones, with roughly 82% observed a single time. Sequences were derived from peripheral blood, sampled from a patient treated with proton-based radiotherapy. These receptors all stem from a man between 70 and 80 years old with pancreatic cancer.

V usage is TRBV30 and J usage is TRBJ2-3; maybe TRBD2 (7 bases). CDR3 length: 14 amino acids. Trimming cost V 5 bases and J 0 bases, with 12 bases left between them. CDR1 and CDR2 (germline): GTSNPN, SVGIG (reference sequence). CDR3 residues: CAWRRGPSTDTQYF. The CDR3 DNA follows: TGTGCCTGGCGGCGGGGGCCTAGCACAGATACGCAGTATTTT. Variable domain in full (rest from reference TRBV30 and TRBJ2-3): SQTIHQWPATLVQPVGSPLSLECTVEGTSNPNLYWYRQAAGRGLQLLFYSVGIGQISSEVPQNLSASRPQDRQFILSSKKLLLSDSGFYLCAWRRGPSTDTQYFGPGTRLTVL.

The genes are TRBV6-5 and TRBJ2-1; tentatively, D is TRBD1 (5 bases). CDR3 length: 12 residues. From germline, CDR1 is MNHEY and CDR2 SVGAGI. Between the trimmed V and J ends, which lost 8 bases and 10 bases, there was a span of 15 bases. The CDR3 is CASAKQGNEQFF. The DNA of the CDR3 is TGTGCCAGCGCTAAGCAGGGTAACGAGCAGTTCTTC.

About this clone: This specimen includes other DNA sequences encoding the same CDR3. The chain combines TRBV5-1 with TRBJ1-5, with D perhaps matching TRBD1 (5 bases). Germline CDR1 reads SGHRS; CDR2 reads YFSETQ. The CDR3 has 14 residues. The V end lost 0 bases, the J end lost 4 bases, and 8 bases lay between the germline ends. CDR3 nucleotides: TGCGCCAGCAGCTTGGTAGGGGAGAATCAGCCCCAGCATTTT. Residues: CASSLVGENQPQHF.

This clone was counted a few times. CDR3 amino acids: CASSVGGRANYGYTF. The CDR3 coding sequence is TGTGCCAGCAGCGTAGGGGGACGAGCTAACTATGGCTACACCTTC. The chain recombines TRBV9 with TRBJ1-2, with D perhaps TRBD1 (5 bases). The CDR3 is 15 residues long. Germline CDR1 SGDLS, CDR2 YYNGEE. The V end was cut by 0 bases, the J end by 0 bases, with 9 bases between.

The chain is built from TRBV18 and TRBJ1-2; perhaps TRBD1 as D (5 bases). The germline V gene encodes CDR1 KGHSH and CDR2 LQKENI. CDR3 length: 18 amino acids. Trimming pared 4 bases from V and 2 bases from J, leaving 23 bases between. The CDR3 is CASSLSPLPTERNYGYTF. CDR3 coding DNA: TGTGCCAGCTCACTAAGCCCATTACCGACAGAACGGAACTATGGCTACACCTTC.

CDR3 nucleotides: TGCGCCAGCAGTGAGTCCGGGACTAGCAATGAGCAGTTCTTC. Translating it yields CASSESGTSNEQFF. The chain combines TRBV10-1 with TRBJ2-1, with 8 positions matching TRBD2. V dropped 0 bases and J dropped 6; count of bases not matched to a gene: 1. CDR3 size: 14 residues. Germline CDR1 WNHNN, CDR2 SYGVQD (reference sequence).

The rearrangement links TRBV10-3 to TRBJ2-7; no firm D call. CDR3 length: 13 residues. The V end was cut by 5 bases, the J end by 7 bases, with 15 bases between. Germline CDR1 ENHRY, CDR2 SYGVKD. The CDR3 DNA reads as TGTGCCATCAGTCAACTCGCAAGTGTGGAGCAGTACTTC. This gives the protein CAISQLASVEQYF.

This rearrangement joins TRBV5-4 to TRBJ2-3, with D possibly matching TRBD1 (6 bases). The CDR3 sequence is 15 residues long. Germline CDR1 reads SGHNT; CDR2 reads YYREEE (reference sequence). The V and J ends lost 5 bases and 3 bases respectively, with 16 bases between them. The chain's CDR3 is CASRTPWDTTDTQYF. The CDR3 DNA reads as TGTGCCAGCAGAACCCCTTGGGACACTACAGATACGCAGTATTTT.

In nucleotides, the CDR3 is TGTGCCAGCAGTCGACTAGCGGGGTCCTACAATGAGCAGTTCTTC. This sequence encodes CASSRLAGSYNEQFF. The chain links TRBV7-3 to TRBJ2-1, with 11 bases that match TRBD2. V lost 6 bases to trimming and J lost 1 base; unmatched junction nucleotides: 2. This CDR3 has 15 amino acids. The germline gives CDR1 SGHTA, CDR2 FQGTGA. Full variable domain (rest looked up from reference TRBV7-3 and TRBJ2-1): GAGVSQTPSNKVTEKGKYVELRCDPISGHTALYWYRQSLGQGPEFLIYFQGTGAADDSGLPNDRFFAVRPEGSVSTLKIQRTERGDSAVYLCASSRLAGSYNEQFFGPGTRLTVL.

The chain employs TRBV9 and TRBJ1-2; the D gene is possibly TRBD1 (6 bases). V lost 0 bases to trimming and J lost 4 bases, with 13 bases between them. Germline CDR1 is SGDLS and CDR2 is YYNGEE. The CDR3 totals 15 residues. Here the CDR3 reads CASSVAWTAIYGYTF. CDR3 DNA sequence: TGTGCCAGCAGCGTAGCGTGGACAGCAATCTATGGCTACACCTTC.

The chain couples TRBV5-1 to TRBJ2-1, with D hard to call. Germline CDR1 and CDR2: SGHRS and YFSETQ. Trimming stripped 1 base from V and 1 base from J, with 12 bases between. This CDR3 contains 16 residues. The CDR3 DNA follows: TGCGCCAGCAGCTTGTGGCATGGGGTGTCCTACAATGAGCAGTTCTTC. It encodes CASSLWHGVSYNEQFF.

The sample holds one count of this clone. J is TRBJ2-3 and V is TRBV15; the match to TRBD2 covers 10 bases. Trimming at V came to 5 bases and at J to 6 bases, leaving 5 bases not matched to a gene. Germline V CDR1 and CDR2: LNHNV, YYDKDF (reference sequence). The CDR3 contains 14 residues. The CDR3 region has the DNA TGTGCCACCAGCCTAGCGGGAGTTATGGATACGCAGTATTTT. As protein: CATSLAGVMDTQYF.

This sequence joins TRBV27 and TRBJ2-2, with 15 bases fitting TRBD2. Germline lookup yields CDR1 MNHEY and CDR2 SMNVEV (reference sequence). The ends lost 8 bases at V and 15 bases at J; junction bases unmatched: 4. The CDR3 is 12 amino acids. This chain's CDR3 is CASGLAGGPVFF. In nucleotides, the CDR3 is TGTGCCAGCGGACTAGCGGGAGGGCCGGTGTTTTTT.

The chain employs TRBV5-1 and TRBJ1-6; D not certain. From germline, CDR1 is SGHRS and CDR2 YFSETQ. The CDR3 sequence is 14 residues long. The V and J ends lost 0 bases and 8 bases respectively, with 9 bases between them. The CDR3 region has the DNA TGCGCCAGCAGCTTGGCCGTCGGGGATTCACCCCTCCACTTT. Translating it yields CASSLAVGDSPLHF. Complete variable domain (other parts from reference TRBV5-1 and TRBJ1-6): KAGVTQTPRYLIKTRGQQVTLSCSPISGHRSVSWYQQTPGQGLQFLFEYFSETQRNKGNFPGRFSGRQFSNSRSEMNVSTLELGDSALYLCASSLAVGDSPLHFGNGTRLTVT.

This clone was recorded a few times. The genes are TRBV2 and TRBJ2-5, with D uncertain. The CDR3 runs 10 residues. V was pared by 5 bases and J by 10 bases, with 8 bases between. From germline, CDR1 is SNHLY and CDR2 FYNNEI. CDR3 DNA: TGTGCCAGCAGTACCGGGCTCCAGTACTTC. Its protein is CASSTGLQYF.

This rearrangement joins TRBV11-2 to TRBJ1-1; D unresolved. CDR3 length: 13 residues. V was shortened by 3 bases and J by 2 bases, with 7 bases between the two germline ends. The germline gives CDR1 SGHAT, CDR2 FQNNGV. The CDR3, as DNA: TGTGCCAGCAGCTTTTCAGCAAACACTGAAGCTTTCTTT. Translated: CASSFSANTEAFF.

CDR3 sequence: CASSFGHSSTEAFF. The CDR3 DNA reads as TGTGCCAGCAGCTTCGGACATTCGAGCACTGAAGCTTTCTTT. This chain uses TRBV11-2 with TRBJ1-1; TRBD1 might be the D (5 bases). Trimming took 3 bases from V and 4 from J, leaving 12 bases between them. Germline V CDR1 and CDR2: SGHAT, FQNNGV. There are 14 residues in the CDR3.

CDR3 region: CAWSVTGNEGYTF. The DNA of the CDR3 is TGTGCCTGGAGTGTGACGGGTAATGAGGGCTACACCTTC. This chain links TRBV30 with TRBJ1-2; no clear D. Germline CDR1 reads GTSNPN; CDR2 reads SVGIG (reference sequence). Trimming pared 0 bases from V and 8 bases from J, leaving 13 bases between. The CDR3 covers 13 residues.

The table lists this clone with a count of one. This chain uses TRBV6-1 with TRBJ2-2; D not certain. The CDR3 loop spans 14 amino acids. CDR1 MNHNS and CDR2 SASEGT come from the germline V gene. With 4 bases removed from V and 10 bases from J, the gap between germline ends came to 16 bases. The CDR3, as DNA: TGTGCCAGCAGTGGTCCGCCGTGGGCCGAGGAGCTGTTTTTT. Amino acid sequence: CASSGPPWAEELFF.

The CDR3 DNA is TGTGCCAGCAGCGTAGGGACAGGGATTGAAGCTTTCTTT. Residues: CASSVGTGIEAFF. V and J are TRBV9 and TRBJ1-1, with 8 bases matching TRBD1. V was pared by 0 bases and J by 7 bases, with 2 bases of the junction left unmatched. Per the germline V gene, CDR1 is SGDLS and CDR2 is YYNGEE. The CDR3 covers 13 residues.

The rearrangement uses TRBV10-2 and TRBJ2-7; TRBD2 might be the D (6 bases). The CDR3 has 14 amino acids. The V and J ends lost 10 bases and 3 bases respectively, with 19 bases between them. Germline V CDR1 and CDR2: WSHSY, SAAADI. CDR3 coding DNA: TGCGCCACCCAGAACCCGGGGGATTTCTACGAGCAGTACTTC. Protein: CATQNPGDFYEQYF.

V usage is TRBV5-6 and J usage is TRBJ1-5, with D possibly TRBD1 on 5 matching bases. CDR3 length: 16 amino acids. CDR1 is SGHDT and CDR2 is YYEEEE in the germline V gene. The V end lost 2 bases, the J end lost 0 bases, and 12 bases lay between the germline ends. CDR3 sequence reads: CASSFGQGRSNQPQHF. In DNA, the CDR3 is TGTGCCAGCAGCTTCGGGCAGGGACGTAGCAATCAGCCCCAGCATTTT.

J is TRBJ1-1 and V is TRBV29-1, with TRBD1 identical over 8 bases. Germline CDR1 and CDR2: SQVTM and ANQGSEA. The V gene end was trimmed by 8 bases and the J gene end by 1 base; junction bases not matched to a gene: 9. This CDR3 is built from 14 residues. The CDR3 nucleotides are TGCAGCACAGGACAGGGAGCAAGGAACACTGAAGCTTTCTTT. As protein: CSTGQGARNTEAFF.

Here the CDR3 DNA reads TGTGCCAGTAGTATTCAGGGTAGCACTGAAGCTTTCTTT. It specifies CASSIQGSTEAFF. This rearrangement joins TRBV19 to TRBJ1-1; weak D call: TRBD1 (5 bases). This CDR3 comprises 13 residues. Germline loops: CDR1 LNHDA, CDR2 SQIVND (reference sequence). Between the trimmed V and J ends, which lost 3 bases and 4 bases, there was a span of 9 bases.

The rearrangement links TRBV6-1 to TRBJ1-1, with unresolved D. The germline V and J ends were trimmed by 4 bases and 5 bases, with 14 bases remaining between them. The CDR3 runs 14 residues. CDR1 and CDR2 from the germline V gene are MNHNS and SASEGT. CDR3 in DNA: TGTGCCAGCAGTGGGTGGCAGGCGGGGACTGAAGCTTTCTTT. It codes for CASSGWQAGTEAFF.

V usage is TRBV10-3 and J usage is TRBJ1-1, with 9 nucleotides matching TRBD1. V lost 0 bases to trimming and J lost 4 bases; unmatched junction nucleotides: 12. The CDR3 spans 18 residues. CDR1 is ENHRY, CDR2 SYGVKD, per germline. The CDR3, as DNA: TGTGCCATCAGTGAGTCGACGGGGACAGGGTTTCTGTTCACTGAAGCTTTCTTT. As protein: CAISESTGTGFLFTEAFF.

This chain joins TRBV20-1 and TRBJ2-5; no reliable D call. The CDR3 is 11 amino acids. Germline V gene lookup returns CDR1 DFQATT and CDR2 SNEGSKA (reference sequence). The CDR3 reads CSLARQETQYF. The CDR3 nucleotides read TGCAGCCTGGCGCGCCAAGAGACCCAGTACTTC.

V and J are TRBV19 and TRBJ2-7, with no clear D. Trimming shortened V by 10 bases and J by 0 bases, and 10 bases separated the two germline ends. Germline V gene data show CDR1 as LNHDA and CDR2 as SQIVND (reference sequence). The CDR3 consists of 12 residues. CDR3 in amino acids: CATSFSSYEQYF. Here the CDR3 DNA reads TGTGCCACTTCATTTAGCTCCTACGAGCAGTACTTC.

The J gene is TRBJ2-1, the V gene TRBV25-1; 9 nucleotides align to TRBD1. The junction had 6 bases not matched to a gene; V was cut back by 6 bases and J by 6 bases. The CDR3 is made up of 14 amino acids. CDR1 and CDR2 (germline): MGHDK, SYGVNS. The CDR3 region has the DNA TGTGCCAGCAGGGACAGGGGTCTGGGCAATGAGCAGTTCTTC. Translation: CASRDRGLGNEQFF.

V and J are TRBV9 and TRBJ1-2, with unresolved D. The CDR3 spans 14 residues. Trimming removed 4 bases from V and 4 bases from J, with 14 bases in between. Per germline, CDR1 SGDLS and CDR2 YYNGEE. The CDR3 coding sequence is TGTGCCAGCAGCCGTAGGCCAGGAGGCTATGGCTACACCTTC. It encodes CASSRRPGGYGYTF.